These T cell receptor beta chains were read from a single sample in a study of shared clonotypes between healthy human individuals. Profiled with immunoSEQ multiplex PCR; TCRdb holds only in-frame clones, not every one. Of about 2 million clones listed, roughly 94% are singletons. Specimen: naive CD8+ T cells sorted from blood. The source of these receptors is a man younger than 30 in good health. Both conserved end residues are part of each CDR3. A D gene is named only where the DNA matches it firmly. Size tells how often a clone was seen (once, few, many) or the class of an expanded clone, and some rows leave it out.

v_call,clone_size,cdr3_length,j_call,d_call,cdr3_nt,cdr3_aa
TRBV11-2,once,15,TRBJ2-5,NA,TGTGCCAGCAGCTTAAGTCTGGGCAGGGGAGAGACCCAGTACTTC,CASSLSLGRGETQYF
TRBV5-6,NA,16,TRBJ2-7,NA,TGTGCCAGCAGCTTGGCCACGGGACAAAGCCTCTACGAGCAGTACTTC,CASSLATGQSLYEQYF
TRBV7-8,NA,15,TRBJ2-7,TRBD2,TGTGCCAGCAGCGCCCTCACGCTAGCGGGGGACGAGCAGTACTTC,CASSALTLAGDEQYF
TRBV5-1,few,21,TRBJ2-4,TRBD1,TGCGCCAGCAGCTTTACGGGATTTAGGACAGGGGGCGAAGGGGCCAAAAACATTCAGTACTTC,CASSFTGFRTGGEGAKNIQYF
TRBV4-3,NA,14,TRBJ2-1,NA,TGCGCCAGCAGCCAAGGAGTGGGGCGCAATGAGCAGTTCTTC,CASSQGVGRNEQFF
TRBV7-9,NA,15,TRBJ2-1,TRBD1,TGTGCCAGCAGCTTGTTCCAGGGGGCCCACAATGAGCAGTTCTTC,CASSLFQGAHNEQFF
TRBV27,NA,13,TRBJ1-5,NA,TGTGCCAGCAGTAGGGGGGGCAATCAGCCCCAGCATTTT,CASSRGGNQPQHF
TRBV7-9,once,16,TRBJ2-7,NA,TGTGCCAGCAGCCCCATAGCAGGGGAAACCAGCTACGAGCAGTACTTC,CASSPIAGETSYEQYF
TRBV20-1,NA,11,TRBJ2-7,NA,TGCAGTGCTAGTGGTGGGAACGAGCAGTACTTC,CSASGGNEQYF
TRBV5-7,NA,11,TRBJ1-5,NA,TGTGCCAGCAAGAACAGGGTGTGCCAGCATTTT,CASKNRVCQHF
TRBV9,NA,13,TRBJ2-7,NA,TGTGCCAGCAGCGTGGGCGCGACCTACGAGCAGTACTTC,CASSVGATYEQYF
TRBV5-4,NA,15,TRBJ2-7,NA,TGTGCCAGCAGCCTTCGACAGGGACTCTCCTACGAGCAGTACTTC,CASSLRQGLSYEQYF
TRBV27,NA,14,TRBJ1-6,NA,TGTGCCAGCAGTGTAGGGCAGCCAAATTCACCCCTCCACTTT,CASSVGQPNSPLHF
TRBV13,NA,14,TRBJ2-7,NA,TGTGCCAGCAGGCTAAACGGTGGGTCCTACGAGCAGTACTTC,CASRLNGGSYEQYF
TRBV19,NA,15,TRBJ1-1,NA,TGTGCCAGTAGTATAGACGGCTCGGGGAACACTGAAGCTTTCTTT,CASSIDGSGNTEAFF
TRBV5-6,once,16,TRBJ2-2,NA,TGTGCCAGCAGCCTGAGCTTGGCGGGGAGCGTCGGGGAGCTGTTTTTT,CASSLSLAGSVGELFF
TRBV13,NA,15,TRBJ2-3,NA,TGTGCCAGCAGCCCCTCAGGTGTAGGCACAGATACGCAGTATTTT,CASSPSGVGTDTQYF
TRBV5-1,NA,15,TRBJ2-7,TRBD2,TGCGCCAGCAGCCTAGGGACTAGCGGTTACTACGAGCAGTACTTC,CASSLGTSGYYEQYF
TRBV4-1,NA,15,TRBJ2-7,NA,TGCGCCAGCAGCCCAAGCATGGAGTTTTCCTACGAGCAGTACTTC,CASSPSMEFSYEQYF
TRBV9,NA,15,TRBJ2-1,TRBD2,TGTGCCAGCAGCGCTTTAGCGGGAAGCATCGATGAGCAGTTCTTC,CASSALAGSIDEQFF
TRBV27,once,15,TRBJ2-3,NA,TGTGCCAGCAGTTTATCCGGGACAATCCCAGATACGCAGTATTTT,CASSLSGTIPDTQYF
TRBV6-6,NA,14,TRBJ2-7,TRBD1,TGTGCCAGCAGTTACCCCGGACAGGGCTACGAGCAGTACTTC,CASSYPGQGYEQYF
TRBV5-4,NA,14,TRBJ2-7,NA,TGTGCCAGCAGCTCGGCGGTGAGCTCCTACGAGCAGTACTTC,CASSSAVSSYEQYF
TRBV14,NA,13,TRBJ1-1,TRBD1,TGTGCCAGCTCCCAGGGGGCATACACTGAAGCTTTCTTT,CASSQGAYTEAFF
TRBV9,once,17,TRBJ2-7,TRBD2,TGTGCCAGCAGCGTAGAGGGACTAGCGGGGCCCTCCTACGAGCAGTACTTC,CASSVEGLAGPSYEQYF